Shown below are 4 T cell receptor beta chains from a single sample sequenced in a study of Ad26.COV2.S vaccination and SARS-CoV-2 variants (dated by TCRdb to about 2021). The library relied on the immunoSEQ multiplex PCR assay. TCRdb obtained this table from immuneACCESS and retained in-frame rearrangements with V and J assigned. These tables miss some clones; where compared with another copy, unresolved V genes account for less than half of the shortfall, and the remainder is unexplained. A total of some 340,000 clones appear in this sample, about 85% of them only once. Approximately 2.2% of the sample belongs to the ten largest clones. Reading the label with the study, this specimen's treatment or condition is: roughly 20 received Ad26.COV2.S at low or high dose, single or two shots; roughly 5 received placebo; per-sample allocation not given. Repertoires of vaccine and placebo recipients were sequenced from samples collected on day 63 after the first injection.

Sequencing used peripheral blood, obtained in a trial of Ad26.COV2.S vaccine versus placebo. The receptors originated from a person aged 18 to 59 who received the Ad26.COV2.S COVID-19 vaccine or a placebo.

The chain is built from TRBV21-1 and TRBJ2-7; TRBD1, the table's D call, was not compared with the DNA. TRBV21-1 is a documented pseudogene. The CDR3 has 20 residues. CDR3 loop: CASSKELEGEITAGDYEQYF. The CDR3 nucleotides are TGTGCCAGCAGCAAAGAACTCGAGGGGGAAATCACGGCTGGAGACTACGAGCAGTACTTC.

This chain links TRBV5-1 with TRBJ1-1; possibly TRBD1 for D (6 bases). The V end lost 1 base, the J end lost 6 bases, and 16 bases lay between the germline ends. The CDR3 contains 15 residues. Germline-derived CDR1 and CDR2 are SGHRS and YFSETQ. CDR3 in DNA: TGCGCCAGCAGCTTGAACAGCGGATCAGGGGCTGAAGCTTTCTTT. It specifies CASSLNSGSGAEAFF. The full variable domain, in which reference TRBV5-1 and TRBJ1-1 provide the parts outside the CDR3, is KAGVTQTPRYLIKTRGQQVTLSCSPISGHRSVSWYQQTPGQGLQFLFEYFSETQRNKGNFPGRFSGRQFSNSRSEMNVSTLELGDSALYLCASSLNSGSGAEAFFGQGTRLTVV.

The rearrangement joins TRBV7-2 to TRBJ1-4; D might be TRBD1 (6 bases). The CDR3 is made up of 15 amino acids. The germline V gene encodes CDR1 SGHTA and CDR2 FQGNSA. The ends were cut back, 4 bases at V and 3 bases at J, with 12 bases in the middle. The CDR3 DNA is TGTGCCAGCAGCTCGCCGGGACAAGCTAATGAAAAACTGTTTTTT. This translates into CASSSPGQANEKLFF.

J is TRBJ2-1 and V is TRBV6-1; TRBD2 is a possible D gene (5 bases). V lost 3 bases to trimming and J lost 0 bases, with 6 bases between them. The germline gives CDR1 MNHNS, CDR2 SASEGT. The CDR3 consists of 14 residues. Here the CDR3 DNA reads TGTGCCAGCAGTGAGGGAGCCTCCTACAATGAGCAGTTCTTC. It yields the protein CASSEGASYNEQFF.